This T cell receptor beta chain stems from a study of blood T cell repertoires in COVID-19. Study context: Acute and convalescent COVID-19 specimens originated in the United States, Italy and Spain. PBMCs, B-cell-depleted T cells, or T cells provided the cDNA or gDNA that made up the material.

In germline, CDR1 is SGHRS, CDR2 YFSETQ. The CDR3 runs 15 residues. V dropped 2 bases and J dropped 1; count of bases not matched to a gene: 5. One Seattle source followed patients from active infection through their disease course. Per the authors' pipeline: Reference gene primer amplification gave estimated nucleated cell counts. This table comes from immunoSEQ multiplex PCR, and its TCRdb copy is limited to in-frame clones, with some not included. That table furnishes V, J and clone size, whereas the DNA furnished D and trimming. In the table there are 25,000 to 30,000 clones, just under 95% of which are singletons. This clone is a singleton in its sample.

Material: peripheral blood. This clonotype was sampled from an older woman with COVID-19, enrolled during active disease. This chain uses TRBV5-1 with TRBJ2-7; 8 bases agree with TRBD2. CDR3 DNA: TGCGCCAGCAGCTTAAGCGGGAGCATATCCTACGAGCAGTACTTC. Protein sequence: CASSLSGSISYEQYF.